The clone carrying this T cell receptor beta chain appeared a single time. Selected positively for CCR7 and CD45RO-negative, naive CD8 cells excluded terminally differentiated effector memory CD45RA+ cells. The sample belongs to a study of shared clonotypes between healthy human individuals. CDR3 length: 14 amino acids. Germline CDR1 is SGHVS and CDR2 is FQNEAQ. The V end was cut by 5 bases, the J end by 8 bases, with 19 bases between. Assay: immunoSEQ multiplex PCR; the TCRdb copy retains only in-frame clones and omits some. The top ten hold around 1.8% of the sample, which has about 2.2 million clones, over 85% seen once.

The TCR was taken from a man aged 18 to 29 in good health. Some clones in this sample may be carry-over from other donors' samples. The rearrangement joins TRBV7-8 to TRBJ2-7; no clear D. Sequencing was carried out using naive CD8+ T cells from PBMCs. CDR3 sequence reads: CASSAKPGPGKQYF. As DNA, the CDR3 is TGTGCCAGCAGCGCCAAACCGGGTCCTGGAAAGCAGTACTTC.